What follows are 27 T cell receptor beta chains derived from one specimen sequenced in a study of cytomegalovirus exposure and HLA in healthy donors. Profiled with immunoSEQ multiplex PCR; TCRdb holds only in-frame clones, not every one. The sample comprises 90,000 to 130,000 clones, around nine tenths of which are singletons, and under 2% rests with the top ten. The specimen sequenced was PBMCs. These receptors were collected from a woman between 18 and 29 years old in good health and CMV-seronegative.

The chain combines TRBV30 with TRBJ1-1; D uncertain. The CDR3 consists of 13 residues. Germline V gene sequence: CDR1 GTSNPN, CDR2 SVGIG (reference sequence). With 0 bases removed from V and 2 bases from J, the gap between germline ends came to 7 bases. The CDR3 DNA follows: TGTGCCTGGAGTGTATCGGTAAACACTGAAGCTTTCTTT. This codes for CAWSVSVNTEAFF.

This chain uses TRBV6-1 with TRBJ2-7, with 7 nucleotides matching TRBD1. Germline lookup yields CDR1 MNHNS and CDR2 SASEGT. V shed 2 bases and J 1 base; nucleotides not matched to a gene: 5. This CDR3 has 15 residues. For the CDR3, the DNA is TGTGCCAGCAGTGAACGGACAGGAGAGTCCTACGAGCAGTACTTC. It specifies CASSERTGESYEQYF.

The CDR3 spells CASSLKRGQFLDEQFF. The CDR3 bases are TGTGCCAGCAGCTTAAAGAGGGGACAGTTCTTAGATGAGCAGTTCTTC. The V gene is TRBV5-4, the J gene TRBJ2-1; TRBD1 agrees at 7 bases. The germline gives CDR1 SGHNT, CDR2 YYREEE (reference sequence). This CDR3 has 16 residues. J lost 8 bases, V lost 2 bases, and 13 bases had no gene match.

The genes are TRBV30 and TRBJ1-3; no firm D call. There are 15 residues in the CDR3. The V end lost 0 bases, the J end lost 0 bases, and 9 bases lay between the germline ends. Germline-derived CDR1 and CDR2 are GTSNPN and SVGIG (reference sequence). This CDR3 reads CAWSVIGHSGNTIYF. The CDR3 DNA follows: TGTGCCTGGAGTGTAATTGGCCACTCTGGAAACACCATATATTTT.

The chain uses TRBV7-6 and TRBJ2-1; 8 nucleotides agree with TRBD1. Germline CDR1 and CDR2: SGHVS and FNYEAQ. Trimming removed 2 bases from V and 1 base from J; junction bases left unmatched: 7. This CDR3 is built from 17 residues. In DNA, the CDR3 is TGTGCCAGCAGCTTATATTCCAGGGGGCAGTCCTACAATGAGCAGTTCTTC. It is translated as CASSLYSRGQSYNEQFF.

The chain combines TRBV30 with TRBJ1-2, with D maybe TRBD1 (6 bases). Trimming stripped 4 bases from V and 5 bases from J, with 11 bases between. From germline, CDR1 is GTSNPN and CDR2 SVGIG (reference sequence). The CDR3 sequence is 12 residues long. The CDR3 region has the DNA TGTGCCTGGAACAGGGTTTCGTATGGCTACACCTTC. Its protein is CAWNRVSYGYTF. The whole variable domain, remainder taken from reference TRBV30 and TRBJ1-2, is SQTIHQWPATLVQPVGSPLSLECTVEGTSNPNLYWYRQAAGRGLQLLFYSVGIGQISSEVPQNLSASRPQDRQFILSSKKLLLSDSGFYLCAWNRVSYGYTFGSGTRLTVV.

V and J are TRBV2 and TRBJ1-4; maybe TRBD1 (5 bases). The germline gives CDR1 SNHLY, CDR2 FYNNEI. Trimming cost V 8 bases and J 5 bases, with 9 bases left between them. The CDR3 extends over 12 amino acids. The CDR3 DNA sequence: TGTGCCAGCGGGGAGGGGAATGAAAAACTGTTTTTT. It codes for CASGEGNEKLFF.

The chain uses TRBV9 and TRBJ1-2, with D maybe TRBD1 (5 bases). Between the trimmed V and J ends, which lost 3 bases and 0 bases, there was a span of 21 bases. From germline, CDR1 is SGDLS and CDR2 YYNGEE. The CDR3 contains 18 residues. As DNA, the CDR3 is TGTGCCAGCAGCGGCCGCGGGGGGGACCCGATAACTAACTATGGCTACACCTTC. Translation gives CASSGRGGDPITNYGYTF.

The genes are TRBV7-2 and TRBJ2-7; no definite D call. Per the germline V gene, CDR1 is SGHTA and CDR2 is FQGNSA. The CDR3 is 13 amino acids. Trimming removed 0 bases from V and 1 base from J, with 4 bases in between. CDR3 nucleotide sequence: TGTGCCAGCAGCTTAGCCCAATCCTACGAGCAGTACTTC. Amino acids: CASSLAQSYEQYF.

This clone was observed at least ten times. This rearrangement joins TRBV11-2 to TRBJ2-7, with TRBD2 matching over 11 bases. The V gene's germline CDR1 is SGHAT and CDR2 FQNNGV. The CDR3 runs to 15 residues. The V gene end was trimmed by 4 bases and the J gene end by 2 bases; junction bases not matched to a gene: 4. CDR3 protein: CASSSLLAGAYEQYF. The CDR3 DNA reads TGTGCCAGCAGCTCGTTACTAGCGGGGGCCTACGAGCAGTACTTC.

The chain recombines TRBV18 with TRBJ1-4; 9 bases agree with TRBD1. The CDR3 is made up of 15 amino acids. The germline gives CDR1 KGHSH, CDR2 LQKENI. Germline trimming cut 3 bases from V and 8 bases from J; bases unmatched to any gene: 7. The CDR3, as DNA: TGTGCCAGCTCACCCAACAGGGGGCGCGGAGAAAAACTGTTTTTT. Translated, it gives CASSPNRGRGEKLFF. Based on the CDR3 plus reference TRBV18 and TRBJ1-4, the full variable domain is NAGVMQNPRHLVRRRGQEARLRCSPMKGHSHVYWYRQLPEEGLKFMVYLQKENIIDESGMPKERFSAEFPKEGPSILRIQQVVRGDSAAYFCASSPNRGRGEKLFFGSGTQLSVL.

The rearrangement uses TRBV6-1 and TRBJ1-1; weak D call: TRBD1 (6 bases). The ends were cut back, 3 bases at V and 8 bases at J, with 13 bases in the middle. This CDR3 region has 13 residues. Germline assignment: CDR1 MNHNS and CDR2 SASEGT. The CDR3 DNA reads TGTGCCAGCAGTGATCGGGGAAGGGGGGAAGCTTTCTTT. Amino acid sequence: CASSDRGRGEAFF.

This clone was detected once. This sequence joins TRBV6-5 and TRBJ2-7, with unresolved D. CDR1 MNHEY and CDR2 SVGAGI come from the germline V gene. The CDR3 is 15 amino acids. V was pared by 7 bases and J by 1 base, with 17 bases between. The CDR3 reads CASTRMFGASYEQYF. In nucleotides, the CDR3 is TGTGCCAGCACCCGCATGTTTGGAGCGTCCTACGAGCAGTACTTC.

This chain links TRBV28 with TRBJ1-6; TRBD1 is a possible D gene (5 bases). CDR1 and CDR2 from the germline V gene are MDHEN and SYDVKM. Between the trimmed V and J ends, which lost 3 bases and 6 bases, there was a span of 15 bases. This CDR3 has 16 amino acids. CDR3 region: CASSFFDRAINSPLHF. Here the CDR3 DNA reads TGTGCCAGCAGTTTCTTTGACAGAGCTATTAATTCACCCCTCCACTTT.

This chain joins TRBV20-1 and TRBJ1-2; D unclear. This CDR3 is built from 11 residues. Germline V gene lookup returns CDR1 DFQATT and CDR2 SNEGSKA (reference sequence). As DNA, the CDR3 is TGCATCCAGAAGCGTAACTATGGCTACACCTTC. Translating gives CIQKRNYGYTF.

CDR3 DNA: TGCGCCAGCAGCCAATCTGACCCTGCGGGCGGGGGGGCTTCCTACAATGAGCAGTTCTTC. It translates to CASSQSDPAGGGASYNEQFF. The chain is built from TRBV4-1 and TRBJ2-1, with 9 bases that match TRBD2. The V and J ends lost 2 bases and 1 base, in that order; junction bases with no gene match: 15. There are 20 residues in the CDR3. Germline-derived CDR1 and CDR2 are MGHRA and YSYEKL.

In its sample, this clone was seen once. The chain joins TRBV28 to TRBJ2-5; 7 positions match TRBD1. The ends lost 6 bases at V and 2 bases at J; junction bases unmatched: 6. The germline V gene encodes CDR1 MDHEN and CDR2 SYDVKM. This CDR3 is 14 amino acids long. The CDR3 region is CASSGTGVQETQYF. DNA of the CDR3: TGTGCCAGCAGCGGCACAGGGGTTCAAGAGACCCAGTACTTC.

This clone was counted once. The chain carries TRBV6-6 and TRBJ2-5, with D perhaps TRBD1 (5 bases). The CDR3 has 16 amino acids. The germline gives CDR1 MNHNY, CDR2 SVGAGI (reference sequence). V lost 4 bases, J lost 5 bases, and 20 bases lay in between. DNA of the CDR3: TGTGCCAGCAGTTCCCACAAGCAGGGAATGGACGAGACCCAGTACTTC. Translated, it gives CASSSHKQGMDETQYF.

The CDR3 sequence: CASSPTVNYGYTF. The CDR3 nucleotides are TGTGCCAGCAGCCCCACAGTTAACTATGGCTACACCTTC. This chain links TRBV7-2 with TRBJ1-2; no clear D. Trimming shortened V by 5 bases and J by 1 base, and 8 bases separated the two germline ends. The CDR3 totals 13 residues. The V gene's germline CDR1 is SGHTA and CDR2 FQGNSA.

The chain has TRBV9 and TRBJ1-1; maybe TRBD1 (5 bases). The V end was cut by 0 bases, the J end by 6 bases, with 12 bases between. The CDR3 has 14 residues. CDR1 SGDLS and CDR2 YYNGEE come from the germline V gene. The CDR3 spells CASSVGAGRPEAFF. In DNA form, the CDR3 reads TGTGCCAGCAGCGTAGGAGCAGGGCGGCCTGAAGCTTTCTTT.

This clone has a handful of counts. The rearrangement uses TRBV2 and TRBJ1-2, with TRBD1 matching over 7 bases. This CDR3 contains 15 residues. The V gene's germline CDR1 is SNHLY and CDR2 FYNNEI. V dropped 3 bases and J dropped 4; count of bases not matched to a gene: 8. CDR3 protein: CASSDRDSLPYGYTF. CDR3 nucleotide sequence: TGTGCCAGCAGTGATAGGGACAGCCTTCCCTATGGCTACACCTTC.

The V call is TRBV28, the J call TRBJ1-1; TRBD1 matches at 11 bases. CDR1 and CDR2 (germline): MDHEN, SYDVKM. This CDR3 has 17 amino acids. The V and J ends lost 0 bases and 10 bases, in that order; junction bases with no gene match: 13. The CDR3 DNA sequence: TGTGCCAGCAGTTTATGGCCCTCGGGACAGGGGGAAAGGCGAGCTTTCTTT. Translated, it gives CASSLWPSGQGERRAFF. Using reference TRBV28 and TRBJ1-1 for the parts outside the CDR3, the full variable domain is DVKVTQSSRYLVKRTGEKVFLECVQDMDHENMFWYRQDPGLGLRLIYFSYDVKMKEKGDIPEGYSVSREKKERFSLILESASTNQTSMYLCASSLWPSGQGERRAFFGQGTRLTVV.

This clone occurred once. This chain joins TRBV28 and TRBJ2-2, with D maybe TRBD2 (7 bases). Trimming took off 3 bases at V and 1 base at J, with 9 bases between the two ends. Germline values: CDR1 MDHEN, CDR2 SYDVKM. The CDR3 extends over 15 amino acids. DNA for the CDR3: TGTGCCAGCAGTTTGGGGGGGCGGAACACCGGGGAGCTGTTTTTT. This translates into CASSLGGRNTGELFF.

The chain uses TRBV5-1 and TRBJ2-2, with TRBD1 matching over 8 bases. Germline lookup yields CDR1 SGHRS and CDR2 YFSETQ. V dropped 0 bases and J dropped 15; count of bases not matched to a gene: 10. The CDR3 loop spans 14 amino acids. The CDR3 nucleotides read TGCGCCAGCAGCTTGGAACCGACAGGGGTGTGGGTGTTTTTT. Translated, it gives CASSLEPTGVWVFF. Full variable domain (missing parts from reference TRBV5-1 and TRBJ2-2): KAGVTQTPRYLIKTRGQQVTLSCSPISGHRSVSWYQQTPGQGLQFLFEYFSETQRNKGNFPGRFSGRQFSNSRSEMNVSTLELGDSALYLCASSLEPTGVWVFFGEGSRLTVL.

About this clone: The junction does not match germline at one end; this may be a read error. The chain has TRBV20-1 and TRBJ2-3, with D perhaps TRBD1 (6 bases). The CDR3 runs 11 residues. The germline gives CDR1 DFQATT, CDR2 SNEGSKA (reference sequence). The CDR3 DNA sequence: TGCAGTGCTAGTATGAATGGGGGCTTGCTTTTT. Protein: CSASMNGGLLF.

The chain recombines TRBV4-1 with TRBJ2-7, with TRBD1 identical over 10 bases. Germline CDR1 and CDR2: MGHRA and YSYEKL. Trimming cost V 0 bases and J 5 bases; bases outside gene matches: 7. The CDR3 consists of 16 residues. CDR3 loop: CASSQDRWGQGNEQYF. In DNA form, the CDR3 reads TGCGCCAGCAGCCAAGATCGCTGGGGACAGGGGAACGAGCAGTACTTC.

The sample holds one count of this clone. J is TRBJ2-7 and V is TRBV4-1; tentative D call: TRBD2 (7 bases). Trimming took 5 bases from V and 7 from J, leaving 18 bases between them. This CDR3 is built from 14 residues. Per the germline V gene, CDR1 is MGHRA and CDR2 is YSYEKL. The CDR3, as DNA: TGCGCCAGCAGCGCCCCCGGGGGGCTGATTGAGCAGTACTTC. Residues: CASSAPGGLIEQYF.